A single T cell receptor (beta chain) is shown here with its context. The antigen remains undetermined. The immunoSEQ assay was v3. Each library reached 1.5 million to 2.5 million read pairs, or roughly 4.5-6.5 million at deep level. Measured with immunoSEQ multiplex PCR; TCRdb has only the in-frame clones, and not every one. In the table there are approximately 15,000 clones, about 82% of which are singletons. The data were obtained in a study of TIL therapy for anti-PD-1-resistant metastatic lung cancer. Background on the study: Patients then received nivolumab; progressors got lymphodepletion, TIL and IL-2.

Findings and caveats of the study: TIL clonotype persistence in blood showed no apparent association with response.

Time point in this sample: pre-treatment sample, taken before nivolumab and TIL therapy. This CDR3 comprises 14 residues. Germline trimming cut 5 bases from V and 5 bases from J; bases unmatched to any gene: 5. Germline V lookup: CDR1 MNHNS, CDR2 SASEGT. The sequenced sample was blood, obtained at baseline. The source of this sequence is a person aged 25 to 80 with non-small cell lung cancer. V gene TRBV6-1 combines with J gene TRBJ1-4, with 7 nucleotides matching TRBD1. In DNA form, the CDR3 reads TGTGCCAGCAGTCGACAGGGTGCGAATGAAAAACTGTTTTTT. This gives the protein CASSRQGANEKLFF.